This T cell receptor beta chain emerged from a study of tumor-infiltrating lymphocytes in primary liver carcinoma. Study overall: The study reported T1-T3 N0M0 tumors spanning 4.2 to 10 cm. Findings of the study overall: Only about 7-25% of top clones showed up in all five tumor regions. Lower overlap was observed for tumor-adjacent and tumor-blood pairs relative to tumor region pairs.

A note on this clonotype: Its target is unknown. The junction departs from the called germline gene at one end, perhaps through a read error.

Each 20-30 mg portion of unsorted bulk tissue served as the source for co-extraction of RNA and DNA. Subjects presented with primary liver carcinoma managed by surgical resection. CDR3 size: 14 residues. Germline values: CDR1 SGHNT, CDR2 YENEEA. Total RNA (around 0.45 ug) served as template for TCR beta cDNA synthesis primed by a constant-region primer. Three nested multiplex PCR rounds of slightly modified ARM-PCR generated TCR beta libraries. The two initial PCR rounds, about 9 cycles each, used TRBV1-TRBV30 forward and C-beta reverse primers. TCRdb re-called the multiplex PCR reads with MiXCR, one entry per CDR3 protein. The table has approximately 190,000 distinct CDR3 sequences, over 80% seen once.

The rearrangement uses TRBV11-3 and TRBJ2-2; the D is unclear. The receptor comes from a man aged 40-49 years with primary liver carcinoma and hepatitis B virus infection. The material sequenced was tumor tissue from primary liver carcinoma. The CDR3 DNA sequence: TGTGCCACCAGCTTAAATGCAAACACCGGGGAGCTGTTTTTT. Its protein product is CATSLNANTGELFF.